This TCR beta chain was identified during a study of blood T cell repertoires in COVID-19. Turning to the study itself: PBMCs, B-cell-depleted T cells, or T cells provided the cDNA or gDNA that made up the material.

Repertoires were generated with immunoSEQ multiplex PCR, while TCRdb's copy carries only in-frame clones and drops some. The table records 140,000 to 150,000 clones, approximately 87% of them present only once. Participants reported their clinical history, and cohort assignment relied on those reports. V was clipped by 4 bases and J by 13 bases; unmatched bases: 7. Germline V gene lookup returns CDR1 SQVTM and CDR2 ANQGSEA. The CDR3 contains 11 residues. The chain is built from TRBV29-1 and TRBJ2-1; 7 bases map to TRBD2. The clonotype was recovered from a man between 60 and 75 years old who had recovered from COVID-19. The sample was PBMCs or T cells enriched from blood (not recorded which). The CDR3 loop is CSVGALAEQFF. CDR3 sequence (DNA): TGCAGCGTTGGCGCCCTAGCGGAACAGTTCTTC.